The 16 T cell receptor beta chains below all came from one sample that was sequenced in a study of blood T cells in healthy people across ages. A sample-barcoded 5' primer and a J-beta primer mix were used in a second PCR of about 7 to 11 cycles. MiXCR was run by TCRdb on the 5' RACE reads, yielding one entry per CDR3 protein. The table lists 1.5 million to 2 million distinct CDR3 sequences, roughly 30% of them singletons. The material sequenced was blood. Source of these receptors: a woman younger than 45 in good health.

The V call is TRBV12-3 or TRBV12-4, the J call TRBJ2-7, with TRBD2 matching over 8 bases. CDR3 length: 16 residues. The junction had 16 bases not matched to a gene; V was cut back by 5 bases and J by 7 bases. The CDR3 DNA sequence: TGTGCCAGCAGTAACACCGGGACTAGGAATTACAATGAGCAGTACTTC. Translated: CASSNTGTRNYNEQYF.

Regarding this clonotype: A read error may account for a junction end that differs from germline. This chain joins TRBV3-1 and TRBJ2-7; possibly TRBD2 for D (5 bases). Germline CDR1 reads LGHDT; CDR2 reads YNNKEL (reference sequence). The length of the CDR3 is 13 residues. The CDR3 region is CVSSLHGTYEQYF. Here the CDR3 DNA reads TGTGTCAGCAGCCTCCACGGGACCTACGAGCAGTACTTC.

This clonotype came up many times. The chain links TRBV10-3 to TRBJ2-7; the D is unclear. The length of the CDR3 is 14 residues. In germline, CDR1 is ENHRY, CDR2 SYGVKD. Trimming left V 10 bases short and J 0 bases short, with 16 bases between. The CDR3 spells CATRFGSSSYEQYF. CDR3 nucleotides: TGTGCCACCCGTTTCGGCTCAAGCTCCTACGAGCAGTACTTC.

The V and J genes are TRBV6-6 and TRBJ1-6; TRBD1 agrees at 9 bases. Germline V CDR1 and CDR2: MNHNY, SVGAGI (reference sequence). J lost 5 bases, V lost 6 bases, and 5 bases had no gene match. This CDR3 is 15 amino acids long. CDR3 bases: TGTGCCAGCAGCTGGGACAGGGTAGATAATTCACCCCTCCACTTT. This codes for CASSWDRVDNSPLHF.

The chain combines TRBV12-3 or TRBV12-4 with TRBJ1-5, with D perhaps TRBD1 (5 bases). This CDR3 comprises 14 residues. Trimming stripped 3 bases from V and 13 bases from J, with 19 bases between. CDR3 in amino acids: CASSFPGRVDTQHF. In DNA form, the CDR3 reads TGTGCCAGCAGTTTCCCAGGGCGGGTAGATACGCAGCATTTT.

V and J are TRBV29-1 and TRBJ2-1, with TRBD2 matching over 10 bases. V trimming: 5 bases; J trimming: 5 bases; junction bases outside the gene matches: 18. Germline V gene sequence: CDR1 SQVTM, CDR2 ANQGSEA. CDR3 length: 18 residues. The DNA of the CDR3 is TGCAGCGTTCCCCACACAGGGGCTAGCGGGAGCATCCACAATGAGCAGTTCTTC. It yields the protein CSVPHTGASGSIHNEQFF.

The chain recombines TRBV4-1 with TRBJ2-5, with 11 positions matching TRBD2. This CDR3 has 15 residues. From germline, CDR1 is MGHRA and CDR2 YSYEKL. V dropped 4 bases and J dropped 5; count of bases not matched to a gene: 6. The CDR3 bases are TGCGCCAGCAGCCCCAATAGCGGGGGGGCGGAGACCCAGTACTTC. Amino acids: CASSPNSGGAETQYF.

This clonotype was seen only a few times. J is TRBJ2-5 and V is TRBV15, with 10 nucleotides matching TRBD1. The J call is in doubt because the DNA end fits TRBJ2-1 better. This CDR3 has 17 amino acids. Germline CDR1 and CDR2: LNHNV and YYDKDF (reference sequence). Here the CDR3 reads CATSRELGTGDQETQFF. Here the CDR3 DNA reads TGTGCCACCAGCAGAGAATTAGGGACAGGGGACCAAGAGACCCAGTTCTTC.

This clonotype showed up just a few times. The chain employs TRBV10-3 and TRBJ1-5; D unclear. The germline V and J ends were trimmed by 4 bases and 0 bases, with 7 bases remaining between them. The CDR3 loop spans 14 amino acids. From germline, CDR1 is ENHRY and CDR2 SYGVKD. DNA of the CDR3: TGTGCCATCAGTGGCGGGTATAGCAATCAGCCCCAGCATTTT. Its translation: CAISGGYSNQPQHF.

This clonotype appeared a few times. This may arise from a read error, as a much more abundant clone is one base away. The V gene is TRBV12-3 or TRBV12-4, the J gene TRBJ2-3, with 7 nucleotides matching TRBD1. This CDR3 is built from 12 residues. Trimming at V came to 8 bases and at J to 2 bases, leaving 1 base not matched to a gene. The CDR3 DNA reads as TGTGCCAGCCAGGGGGACACAGATACGCAGTATTTT. Translating gives CASQGDTDTQYF.

As for this clonotype: A much larger clone lies a single base off, so this may be a read error. The chain is built from TRBV7-9 and TRBJ1-2; D gene uncertain. This CDR3 region has 12 residues. From germline, CDR1 is SEHNR and CDR2 FQNEAQ (reference sequence). The CDR3 reads CAGSLGFNGYTF. CDR3 DNA: TGTGCCGGCAGCTTAGGGTTCAATGGCTACACCTTC.

The chain has TRBV27 and TRBJ2-3; D not certain. The germline CDR1 and CDR2 sequences are MNHEY and SMNVEV (reference sequence). This CDR3 spans 15 amino acids. The ends were cut back, 6 bases at V and 2 bases at J, with 15 bases in the middle. The chain's CDR3 is CASRHLGWYTDTQYF. The CDR3 bases are TGTGCCAGCAGACACCTTGGCTGGTACACAGATACGCAGTATTTT.

This clonotype appeared a few times. The chain couples TRBV20-1 to TRBJ2-5; 7 bases are a match to TRBD1. The CDR3 has 14 residues. The germline V gene has CDR1 DFQATT and CDR2 SNEGSKA (reference sequence). With 1 base clipped from V and 1 base from J, the junction kept 3 bases outside the gene matches. The CDR3 region has the DNA TGCAGTGCTAGAGGGGGACAGCCCCAAGAGACCCAGTACTTC. Its protein product is CSARGGQPQETQYF.

The chain has TRBV5-6 and TRBJ2-4; the match to TRBD2 covers 9 bases. This CDR3 has 14 amino acids. V was pared by 4 bases and J by 13 bases, with 12 bases of the junction left unmatched. CDR1 and CDR2 (germline): SGHDT, YYEEEE. CDR3 residues: CASSPEGREGQQYF. CDR3 in DNA: TGTGCCAGCAGCCCCGAGGGGCGGGAGGGCCAGCAGTACTTC.

The chain recombines TRBV12-3 or TRBV12-4 with TRBJ2-3; 8 nucleotides match TRBD2. The trim removed 0 bases at V and 4 bases at J, leaving 6 bases unmatched. This CDR3 is built from 16 residues. This chain's CDR3 is CASSLASGMVADTQYF. In DNA, the CDR3 is TGTGCCAGCAGTTTAGCTAGCGGGATGGTCGCAGATACGCAGTATTTT.

As regards this clonotype: Just one base apart from a much larger clone, this may be a read error. The chain couples TRBV12-3 or TRBV12-4 to TRBJ2-7; perhaps TRBD2 as D (6 bases). The CDR3 spans 16 residues. V shed 5 bases and J shed 7 bases, with 24 bases lying between them. The CDR3 here is CASSRPLGGTDNEQYF. CDR3 DNA sequence: TGTGCCAGCAGTCGCCCCCTGGGCGGGACGGACAATGAGCAGTACTTC.